Each of the 7 T cell receptor beta chains below was sequenced from the same sample in a study of CD8+CD57+ T cells in acquired aplastic anemia. The template for TCR beta VDJ and CDR3 sequence profiling was genomic DNA. TCRdb re-analysed the reads in MiXCR, keeping a single row per CDR3 protein. The table records roughly 130,000 distinct CDR3 sequences, around 46% of them present only once. Sequencing was performed on sorted CD4+, CD8+, or CD8+CD57+ T cells (not recorded which) from PBMCs. The source of these receptors is a human donor in good health, serving as a control.

The chain is built from TRBV11-3 and TRBJ1-2; D uncertain. Trimming removed 2 bases from V and 0 bases from J, with 10 bases in between. CDR1 is SGHNT and CDR2 is YENEEA in the germline V gene. This CDR3 is built from 15 residues. The CDR3 region is CASSLLTDTNYGYTF. Here the CDR3 DNA reads TGTGCCAGCAGCTTACTAACAGATACTAACTATGGCTACACCTTC.

The V and J genes are TRBV30 and TRBJ1-6; 7 bases fit TRBD1. Germline V gene lookup returns CDR1 GTSNPN and CDR2 SVGIG (reference sequence). The ends lost 3 bases at V and 4 bases at J; junction bases unmatched: 15. The CDR3 loop spans 18 amino acids. As DNA, the CDR3 is TGTGCCTGGAGCCAAGGGACAGTAACTCTGAGTTATAATTCACCCCTCCACTTT. Translated: CAWSQGTVTLSYNSPLHF. The variable domain in full, completed from reference TRBV30 and TRBJ1-6, reads SQTIHQWPATLVQPVGSPLSLECTVEGTSNPNLYWYRQAAGRGLQLLFYSVGIGQISSEVPQNLSASRPQDRQFILSSKKLLLSDSGFYLCAWSQGTVTLSYNSPLHFGNGTRLTVT.

With regard to this clonotype: A much more abundant neighbour one base away suggests this may be a read error. The rearrangement joins TRBV7-2 to TRBJ2-2; the D is unclear. Per the germline V gene, CDR1 is SGHTA and CDR2 is FQGNSA. The V and J ends lost 4 bases and 4 bases respectively, with 7 bases between them. This CDR3 is 13 amino acids long. CDR3 region: CASSSISTGELFF. In DNA form, the CDR3 reads TGTGCCAGCAGCTCTATTAGCACCGGGGAGCTGTTTTTT.

The chain couples TRBV29-1 to TRBJ2-7; 7 bases align to TRBD1. The length of the CDR3 is 12 residues. With 5 bases clipped from V and 6 bases from J, the junction kept 7 bases outside the gene matches. From germline, CDR1 is SQVTM and CDR2 ANQGSEA. CDR3 sequence reads: CSVRDSNPEQYF. In DNA, the CDR3 is TGCAGCGTTAGGGACAGTAATCCCGAGCAGTACTTC.

This clonotype was counted ten times or more. The chain couples TRBV6-1 to TRBJ1-5; the match to TRBD1 covers 7 bases. CDR3 length equals 14 residues. V lost 4 bases, J lost 7 bases, and 7 bases stayed unmatched. Germline assignment: CDR1 MNHNS and CDR2 SASEGT. The CDR3 DNA follows: TGTGCCAGCAGTGGAACAGGGGTTAGGCAGCCCCAGCATTTT. It is translated as CASSGTGVRQPQHF.

This clonotype was counted at least ten times. This chain uses TRBV5-1 with TRBJ2-7; 10 bases are shared with TRBD1. The CDR3 extends over 15 amino acids. J gave up 3 bases and V 4 bases, and 7 bases lay outside the gene matches. The germline gives CDR1 SGHRS, CDR2 YFSETQ. The CDR3 protein is CASSAGWTGGYEQYF. Here the CDR3 DNA reads TGCGCCAGCAGCGCAGGTTGGACAGGGGGCTACGAGCAGTACTTC. Together with reference TRBV5-1 and TRBJ2-7, the CDR3 gives the full variable domain: KAGVTQTPRYLIKTRGQQVTLSCSPISGHRSVSWYQQTPGQGLQFLFEYFSETQRNKGNFPGRFSGRQFSNSRSEMNVSTLELGDSALYLCASSAGWTGGYEQYFGPGTRLTVT.

Details on this clonotype: A much larger clone differs from this one at a single base, so this may be a read error. The CDR3 end shows no conserved phenylalanine or tryptophan, and so a read error is likely. This chain joins TRBV12-3 or TRBV12-4 and TRBJ1-3; no firm D call. This CDR3 is built from 14 residues. V was clipped by 3 bases and J by 1 base, with 7 bases between them. The CDR3 DNA is TGTGCCAGCAGTTTCCCGACATCTGGAAACACCATATATTCT. Translating gives CASSFPTSGNTIYS.